This T cell receptor (beta chain) came from a study of T cells in women clearing cervical HPV infection. The table came from immunoSEQ multiplex PCR; TCRdb's copy has only in-frame clones and leaves some out. The table for this sample gives fewer than 35,000 clones. Trimming took off 2 bases at V and 5 bases at J, with 3 bases between the two ends. The CDR3 extends over 11 amino acids. CDR1 LNHDA and CDR2 SQIVND come from the germline V gene (reference sequence). Details on this clone: The read gets to within 3 residues of the CDR3 end, and the germline J gene fills in the rest.

HPV was found by MY09/MY11 PCR and dot-blot genotyping. The source is a woman aged 18-70 years with a cervical HPV16 infection that either progressed to CIN3+ or cleared (not recorded which). The chain links TRBV19 to TRBJ2-5; D is unresolved. The specimen was blood buffy coat. The CDR3 here is CASSIRETQYF. The covered CDR3 bases are TGTGCCAGTAGTATAAGGGAGACC.